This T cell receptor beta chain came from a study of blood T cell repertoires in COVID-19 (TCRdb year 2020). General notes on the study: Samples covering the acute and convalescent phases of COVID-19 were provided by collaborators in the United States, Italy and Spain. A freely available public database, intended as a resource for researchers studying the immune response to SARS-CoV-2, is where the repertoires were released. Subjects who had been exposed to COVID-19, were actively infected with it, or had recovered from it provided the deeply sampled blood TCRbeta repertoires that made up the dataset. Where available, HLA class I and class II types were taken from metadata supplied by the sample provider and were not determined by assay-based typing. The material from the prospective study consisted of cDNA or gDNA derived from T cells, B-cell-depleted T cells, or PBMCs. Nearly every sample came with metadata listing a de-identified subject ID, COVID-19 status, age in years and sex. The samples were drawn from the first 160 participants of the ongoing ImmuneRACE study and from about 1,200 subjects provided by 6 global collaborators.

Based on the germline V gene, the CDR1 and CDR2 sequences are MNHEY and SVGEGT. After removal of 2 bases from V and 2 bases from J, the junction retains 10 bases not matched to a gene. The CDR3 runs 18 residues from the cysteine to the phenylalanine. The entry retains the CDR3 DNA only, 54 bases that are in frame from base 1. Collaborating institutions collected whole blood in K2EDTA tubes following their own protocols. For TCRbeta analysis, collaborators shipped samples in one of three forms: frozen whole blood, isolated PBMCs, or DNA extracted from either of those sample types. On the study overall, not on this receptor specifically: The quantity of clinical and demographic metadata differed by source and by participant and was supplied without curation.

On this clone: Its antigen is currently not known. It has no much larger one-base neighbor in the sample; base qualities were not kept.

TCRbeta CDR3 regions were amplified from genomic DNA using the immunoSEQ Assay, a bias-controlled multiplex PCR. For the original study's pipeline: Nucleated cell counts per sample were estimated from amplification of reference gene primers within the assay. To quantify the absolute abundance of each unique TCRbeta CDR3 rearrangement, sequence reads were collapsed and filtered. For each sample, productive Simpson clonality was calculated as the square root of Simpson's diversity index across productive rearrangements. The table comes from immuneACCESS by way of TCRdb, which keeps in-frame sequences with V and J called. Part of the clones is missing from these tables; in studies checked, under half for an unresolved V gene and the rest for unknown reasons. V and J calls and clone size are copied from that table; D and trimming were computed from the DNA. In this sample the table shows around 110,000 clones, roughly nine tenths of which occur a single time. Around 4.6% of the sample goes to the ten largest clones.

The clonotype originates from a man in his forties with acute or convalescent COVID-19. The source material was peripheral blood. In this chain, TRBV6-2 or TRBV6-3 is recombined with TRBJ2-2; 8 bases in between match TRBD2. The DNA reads TGTGCCAGCAGTTACGTTGCGGGGGGCCCTTTAAACACCGGGGAGCTGTTTTTT. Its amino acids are CASSYVAGGPLNTGELFF.